This TCR beta chain was documented in a study of CD8 T cells in ankylosing spondylitis. Details on this clonotype: What it binds is unknown.

A quantitative 5'-RACE method, one with molecular barcodes, was used to make TCR beta libraries. TCRdb re-called the 5' RACE reads through MiXCR, storing one row per CDR3 protein. The table shows about 360,000 distinct CDR3 sequences, with more than 20% occurring only once. With V trimmed by 3 bases and J by 2 bases, 7 bases remained unmatched. CDR3 length: 15 amino acids. Germline V gene data show CDR1 as SGDLS and CDR2 as YYNGEE. Study-wide results and limits: In ankylosing spondylitis blood, a motif of seven or eight highly homologous TCR beta variants appeared characteristic. Reports say disease-linked clones showed up significantly more in matched ankylosing spondylitis synovial fluid.

Sequenced: blood, either unsorted or a sorted T cell fraction (not recorded which). The chain joins TRBV9 to TRBJ2-5; the match to TRBD1 covers 7 bases. This TCR derives from a male donor with ankylosing spondylitis or in good health (not recorded which). CDR3 residues: CASSGQGFEQETQYF. Here the CDR3 DNA reads TGTGCCAGCAGCGGACAGGGTTTTGAGCAAGAGACCCAGTACTTC.